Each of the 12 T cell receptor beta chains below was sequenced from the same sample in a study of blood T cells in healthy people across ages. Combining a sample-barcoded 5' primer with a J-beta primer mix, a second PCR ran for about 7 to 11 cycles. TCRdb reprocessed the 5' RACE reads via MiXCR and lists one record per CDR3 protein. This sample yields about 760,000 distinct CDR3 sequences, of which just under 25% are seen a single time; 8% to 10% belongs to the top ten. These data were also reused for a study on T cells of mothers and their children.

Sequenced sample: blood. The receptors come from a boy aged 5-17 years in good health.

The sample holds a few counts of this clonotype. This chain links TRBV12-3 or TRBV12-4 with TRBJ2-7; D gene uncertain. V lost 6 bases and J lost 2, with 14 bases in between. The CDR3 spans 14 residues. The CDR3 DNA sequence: TGTGCCAGCAGGGCAGCGAGACCTCCCTACGAGCAGTACTTC. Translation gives CASRAARPPYEQYF.

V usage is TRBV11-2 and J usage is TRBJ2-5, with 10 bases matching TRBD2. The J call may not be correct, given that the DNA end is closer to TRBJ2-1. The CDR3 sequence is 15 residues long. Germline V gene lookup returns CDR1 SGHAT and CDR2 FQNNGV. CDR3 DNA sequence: TGTGCCAGCAGCAAAAGCGGGGGGGCCCCGGGTGAGCAGTTCTTC. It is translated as CASSKSGGAPGEQFF.

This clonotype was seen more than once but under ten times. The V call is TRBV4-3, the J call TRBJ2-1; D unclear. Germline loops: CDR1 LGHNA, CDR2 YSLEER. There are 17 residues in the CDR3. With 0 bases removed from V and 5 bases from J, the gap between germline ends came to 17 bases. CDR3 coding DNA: TGCGCCAGCAGCCAAGATACGGCCACCCTCCAGGACAATGAGCAGTTCTTC. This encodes CASSQDTATLQDNEQFF.

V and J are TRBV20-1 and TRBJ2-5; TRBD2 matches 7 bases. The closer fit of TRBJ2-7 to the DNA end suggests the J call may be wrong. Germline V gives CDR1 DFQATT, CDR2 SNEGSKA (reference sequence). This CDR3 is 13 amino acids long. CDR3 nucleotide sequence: TGCAGTGCTCATGGCGGGAGCTCCTACGAGCAGTACTTC. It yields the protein CSAHGGSSYEQYF.

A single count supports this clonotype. The CDR3 sequence: CASSLSMYNYGYTF. In DNA, the CDR3 is TGTGCCAGCAGTTTATCGATGTATAACTATGGCTACACCTTC. The gene calls are TRBV27 and TRBJ1-2; D unresolved. V was cut by 0 bases and J by 1 base, with 6 bases left in between. Germline CDR1 and CDR2: MNHEY and SMNVEV (reference sequence). This CDR3 is 14 amino acids long.

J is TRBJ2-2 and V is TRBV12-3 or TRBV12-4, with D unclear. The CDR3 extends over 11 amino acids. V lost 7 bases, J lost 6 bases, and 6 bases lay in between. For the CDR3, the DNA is TGTGCCAGCACTGACCCCGGGGAGCTGTTTTTT. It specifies CASTDPGELFF.

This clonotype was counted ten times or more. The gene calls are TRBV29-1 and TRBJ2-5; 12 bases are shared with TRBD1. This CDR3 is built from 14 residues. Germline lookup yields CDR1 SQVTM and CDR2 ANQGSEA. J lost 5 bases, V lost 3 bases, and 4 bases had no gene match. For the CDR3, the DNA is TGCAGCGTTGAGGGACAGGGGGCTTTGGAGACCCAGTACTTC. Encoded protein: CSVEGQGALETQYF.

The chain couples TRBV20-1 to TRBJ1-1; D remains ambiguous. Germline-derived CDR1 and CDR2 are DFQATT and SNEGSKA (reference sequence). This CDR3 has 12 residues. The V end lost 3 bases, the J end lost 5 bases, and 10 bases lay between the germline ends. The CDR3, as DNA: TGCAGTGCTAGGTGGCAGATAACTGAAGCTTTCTTT. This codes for CSARWQITEAFF.

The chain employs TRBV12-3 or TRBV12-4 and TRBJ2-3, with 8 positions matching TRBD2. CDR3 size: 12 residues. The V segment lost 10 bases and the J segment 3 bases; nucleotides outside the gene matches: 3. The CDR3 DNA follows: TGTGCCACGGCGGGGGGTACAGATACGCAGTATTTT. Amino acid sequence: CATAGGTDTQYF.

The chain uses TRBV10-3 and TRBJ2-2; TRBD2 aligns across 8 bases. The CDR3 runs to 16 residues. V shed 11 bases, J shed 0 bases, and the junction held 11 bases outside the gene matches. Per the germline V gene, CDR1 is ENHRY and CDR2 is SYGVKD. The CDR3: CASQTSVYTNTGELFF. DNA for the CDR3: TGTGCCTCCCAGACTAGCGTGTACACGAACACCGGGGAGCTGTTTTTT.

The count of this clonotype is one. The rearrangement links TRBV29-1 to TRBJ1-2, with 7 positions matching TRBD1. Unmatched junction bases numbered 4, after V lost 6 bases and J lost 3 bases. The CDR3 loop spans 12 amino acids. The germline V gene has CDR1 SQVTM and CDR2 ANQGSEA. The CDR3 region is CSVQGPDYGYTF. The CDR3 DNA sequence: TGCAGCGTACAGGGGCCTGACTATGGCTACACCTTC.

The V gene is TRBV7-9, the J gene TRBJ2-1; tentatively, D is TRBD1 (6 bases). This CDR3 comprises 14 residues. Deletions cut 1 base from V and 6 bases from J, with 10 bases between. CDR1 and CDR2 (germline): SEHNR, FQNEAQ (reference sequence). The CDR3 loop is CASSLVRGINEQFF. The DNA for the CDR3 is TGTGCCAGCAGCTTAGTTAGGGGGATCAATGAGCAGTTCTTC.